The 2 T cell receptor beta chains in this list originate from one sample, sequenced in a study of blood T cells in healthy people across ages. Primers used in a second PCR of about 7 to 11 cycles were a sample-barcoded 5' primer and a J-beta primer mix. TCRdb redid the calling of the 5' RACE reads with MiXCR, one entry per CDR3 protein. The sample records 750,000 to 850,000 distinct CDR3 sequences, just under 25% being singletons. These data were likewise used in another study, on T cells of mothers and their children.

The sequencing input was blood. Receptor source: a boy between 5 and 17 years old in good health.

The rearrangement links TRBV29-1 to TRBJ1-2; D is possibly TRBD1 (5 bases). Trimming left V 1 base short and J 5 bases short, with 11 bases between. The CDR3 covers 13 residues. Germline lookup yields CDR1 SQVTM and CDR2 ANQGSEA. The chain's CDR3 is CSVEGYKGYGYTF. The CDR3, as DNA: TGCAGCGTTGAAGGGTATAAGGGGTATGGCTACACCTTC.

V and J are TRBV4-3 and TRBJ2-7; 8 bases align to TRBD1. Germline V gene lookup returns CDR1 LGHNA and CDR2 YSLEER. With V trimmed by 6 bases and J by 2 bases, 9 bases remained unmatched. The CDR3 loop spans 15 amino acids. CDR3 amino acids: CASRRELDRAYEQYF. The CDR3 DNA follows: TGCGCCAGCAGAAGAGAATTGGACAGGGCCTACGAGCAGTACTTC.